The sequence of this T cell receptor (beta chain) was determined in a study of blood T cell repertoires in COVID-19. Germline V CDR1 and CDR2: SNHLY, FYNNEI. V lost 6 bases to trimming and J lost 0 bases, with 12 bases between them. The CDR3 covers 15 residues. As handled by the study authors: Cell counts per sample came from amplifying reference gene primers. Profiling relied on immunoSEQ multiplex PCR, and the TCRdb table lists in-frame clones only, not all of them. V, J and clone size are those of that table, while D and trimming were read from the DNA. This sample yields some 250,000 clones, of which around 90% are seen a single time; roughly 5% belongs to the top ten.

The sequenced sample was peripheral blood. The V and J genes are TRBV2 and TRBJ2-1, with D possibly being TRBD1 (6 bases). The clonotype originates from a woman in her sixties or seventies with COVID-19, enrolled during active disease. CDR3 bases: TGTGCCAGCAGCCACAGGGTCGGCTCCTACAATGAGCAGTTCTTC. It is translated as CASSHRVGSYNEQFF.